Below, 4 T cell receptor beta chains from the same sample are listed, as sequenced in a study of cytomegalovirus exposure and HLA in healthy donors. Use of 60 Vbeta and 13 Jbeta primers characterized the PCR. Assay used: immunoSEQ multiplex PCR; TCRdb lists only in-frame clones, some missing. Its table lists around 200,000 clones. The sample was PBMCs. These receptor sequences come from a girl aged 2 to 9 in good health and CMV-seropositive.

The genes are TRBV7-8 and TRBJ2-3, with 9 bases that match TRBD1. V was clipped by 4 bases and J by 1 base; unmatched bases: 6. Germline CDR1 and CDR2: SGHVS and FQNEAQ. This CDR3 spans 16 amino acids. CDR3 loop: CASSSPRTGGTDTQYF. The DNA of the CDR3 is TGTGCCAGCAGCTCACCTCGGACAGGGGGCACAGATACGCAGTATTTT.

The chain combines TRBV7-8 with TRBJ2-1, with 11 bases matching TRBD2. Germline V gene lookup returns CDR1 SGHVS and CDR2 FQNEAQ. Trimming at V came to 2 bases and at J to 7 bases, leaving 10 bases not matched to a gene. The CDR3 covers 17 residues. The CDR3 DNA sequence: TGTGCCAGCAGCTTAAGAACTCTAGCGGGAGGAATGAATGAGCAGTTCTTC. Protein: CASSLRTLAGGMNEQFF.

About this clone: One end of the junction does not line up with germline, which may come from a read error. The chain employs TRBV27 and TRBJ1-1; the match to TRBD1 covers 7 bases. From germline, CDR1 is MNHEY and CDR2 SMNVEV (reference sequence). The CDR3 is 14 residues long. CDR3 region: CASSFEGQNTEASF. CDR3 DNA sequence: TGTGCCAGCAGTTTTGAGGGACAGAACACTGAAGCTTCCTTT.

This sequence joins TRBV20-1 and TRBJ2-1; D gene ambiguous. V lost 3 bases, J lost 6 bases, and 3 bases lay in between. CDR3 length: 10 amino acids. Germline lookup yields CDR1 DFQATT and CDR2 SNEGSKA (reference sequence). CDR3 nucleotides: TGCAGTGCTAGCTCCAATGAGCAGTTCTTC. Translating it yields CSASSNEQFF.